The next 17 T cell receptor beta chains were all read from a single sample in a study of T cells in women clearing cervical HPV infection. Here immunoSEQ multiplex PCR was the method, and the copy in TCRdb shows in-frame clones only, minus some. In total, the table holds under 20,000 clones. The sample comprised blood buffy coat. These receptors all stem from a woman aged 18-70 years with a cervical HPV16 infection that either progressed to CIN3+ or cleared (not recorded which).

Regarding this clone: The CDR3 extends 3 residues past the end of the read, so its final part is completed from the germline J gene. This chain uses TRBV5-1 with TRBJ1-3, with 12 bases lining up with TRBD1. V dropped 2 bases and J dropped 0; count of bases not matched to a gene: 6. Germline V gene data show CDR1 as SGHRS and CDR2 as YFSETQ. The CDR3 has 18 residues. The sequenced CDR3 bases are TGCGCCAGCAGCTTTGGGACAGGGGGCGCCGGCTCTGGAAACACC. Residues: CASSFGTGGAGSGNT. The complete CDR3 protein is CASSFGTGGAGSGNTIYF.

Note on this clone: The read stops 3 residues short of the end of the CDR3; the missing end is completed from the germline J gene. J is TRBJ2-3 and V is TRBV30; D is perhaps TRBD2 (6 bases). The germline V gene has CDR1 GTSNPN and CDR2 SVGIG (reference sequence). This CDR3 has 12 residues. With 4 bases removed from V and 6 bases from J, the gap between germline ends came to 11 bases. The sequenced CDR3 bases are TGTGCCTGGACCCCCCGGGGGGATACG. This translates into CAWTPRGDT. The full CDR3 protein reads CAWTPRGDTQYF.

Points on this clone: The read comes to an end 3 residues before the CDR3 does, leaving the germline J gene to fill in the end. The chain is built from TRBV30 and TRBJ1-4; D possibly corresponds to TRBD1 (5 bases). Per germline, CDR1 GTSNPN and CDR2 SVGIG (reference sequence). The CDR3 runs 15 residues. The CDR3 bases that were read are TGTGCCTGGAAGGTGGGGGGTACAAATAATTCACCA. Protein sequence: CAWKVGGTNNSP. The complete CDR3 reads CAWKVGGTNNSPLFF.

The sequenced part of the CDR3 DNA is TGTGCCAGCAGCCCCGGACTAGCGGGGGCCCACGAG. It is translated as CASSPGLAGAHE. The full CDR3 protein is CASSPGLAGAHEQYF. The V and J genes are TRBV5-6 and TRBJ2-7; TRBD2 matches at 13 bases. The CDR3 end lies 3 residues beyond the end of the read and is filled in from the germline J gene. Per the germline V gene, CDR1 is SGHDT and CDR2 is YYEEEE. This CDR3 is 15 amino acids long. After removal of 4 bases from V and 5 bases from J, the junction contained 6 bases not matched to a gene.

On this clone: The read comes to an end 3 residues before the CDR3 does, leaving the germline J gene to fill in the end. The J gene is TRBJ1-1, the V gene TRBV7-2; D possibly corresponds to TRBD1 (6 bases). Germline assignment: CDR1 SGHTA and CDR2 FQGNSA. Trimming cost V 6 bases and J 6 bases, with 11 bases left between them. The CDR3 extends over 12 amino acids. CDR3 amino acids: CASSPGVPEAFF. The part of the CDR3 DNA that was read is TGTGCCAGCAGTCCAGGGGTCCCTGAA.

As concerns this clone: From the germline J gene comes the end of the CDR3, since the read stops 3 residues before it. The chain employs TRBV19 and TRBJ1-2; a possible D gene is TRBD1 (5 bases). The CDR3 spans 14 residues. V was pared by 5 bases and J by 3 bases, with 13 bases between. Germline V gene lookup returns CDR1 LNHDA and CDR2 SQIVND (reference sequence). The CDR3 bases that were read are TGTGCCAGTAGTTCCATGTCGGGGGACTATGGC. Protein: CASSSMSGDYG. The entire CDR3 protein reads CASSSMSGDYGYTF.

A note on this clone: The CDR3 end is not reached by the read, which stops 3 residues before it; the germline J gene fills it in. The chain recombines TRBV19 with TRBJ1-2; a weak D match, TRBD1 (5 bases). Germline V gene data show CDR1 as LNHDA and CDR2 as SQIVND (reference sequence). The length of the CDR3 is 13 residues. Trimming removed 6 bases from V and 4 bases from J, with 12 bases in between. This chain's CDR3 is CASRVDRTYGYTF. The CDR3 bases that were read are TGTGCCAGTAGAGTCGACAGAACCTATGGC. The complete variable domain, with remaining parts taken from reference TRBV19 and TRBJ1-2, reads DGGITQSPKYLFRKEGQNVTLSCEQNLNHDAMYWYRQDPGQGLRLIYYSQIVNDFQKGDIAEGYSVSREKKESFPLTVTSAQKNPTAFYLCASRVDRTYGYTFGSGTRLTVV.

A remark on this clone: The read falls 3 residues short of the CDR3 end, and the missing part is taken from the germline J gene. The chain has TRBV19 and TRBJ2-3; TRBD1 is a possible D gene (6 bases). The length of the CDR3 is 14 residues. Germline V gives CDR1 LNHDA, CDR2 SQIVND (reference sequence). The CDR3 protein is CASSRDGAGETQYF. Partial CDR3 DNA: TGTGCCAGTAGTAGGGACGGGGCAGGGGAGACG. Full variable domain (outside the CDR3, taken from reference TRBV19 and TRBJ2-3): DGGITQSPKYLFRKEGQNVTLSCEQNLNHDAMYWYRQDPGQGLRLIYYSQIVNDFQKGDIAEGYSVSREKKESFPLTVTSAQKNPTAFYLCASSRDGAGETQYFGPGTRLTVL.

Comments on this clone: Sequencing ends 3 residues short of the CDR3 end; the germline J gene provides the rest. The chain has TRBV6-2 or TRBV6-3 and TRBJ1-1, with D possibly being TRBD1 (6 bases). V was shortened by 7 bases and J by 4 bases, with 13 bases between the two germline ends. Per the germline V gene, CDR1 is MNHEY and CDR2 is SVGEGT. The CDR3 has 13 amino acids. The DNA read from the CDR3 is TGTGCCAGCACACAGGGTGTCTCCACTGAA. Its translation is CASTQGVSTE. The whole CDR3 reads CASTQGVSTEAFF.

CDR3 sequence: CASSTTGRPEAFF. The CDR3 DNA, read in part, is TGTGCCAGTAGTACTACAGGGAGGCCTGAA. The chain is built from TRBV19 and TRBJ1-1; TRBD1 might be the D (6 bases). The CDR3 goes on 3 residues after the read ends, and that part is filled in from the germline J gene. The V gene's germline CDR1 is LNHDA and CDR2 SQIVND (reference sequence). The CDR3 spans 13 residues. V was shortened by 4 bases and J by 6 bases, with 12 bases between the two germline ends.

As for this clone: The DNA ends 3 residues before the CDR3 does, and the rest of the CDR3 is filled in from the germline J gene. The genes are TRBV20-1 and TRBJ1-1; D is undetermined. Germline V CDR1 and CDR2: DFQATT, SNEGSKA (reference sequence). V was trimmed by 1 base and J by 2 bases, leaving 11 bases between them. There are 14 residues in the CDR3. CDR3 sequence reads: CSARVAGRNTEAFF. The CDR3 DNA, read in part, is TGCAGTGCTAGAGTTGCAGGCCGAAACACTGAA.

To note about this clone: The CDR3 end is not reached by the read, which stops 3 residues before it; the germline J gene fills it in. The V gene is TRBV2, the J gene TRBJ1-5; D gene uncertain. This CDR3 contains 14 residues. Germline V CDR1 and CDR2: SNHLY, FYNNEI. V was clipped by 2 bases and J by 4 bases, with 9 bases between them. The covered CDR3 bases are TGTGCCAGCAGTGAATTGACGGGTAATCAGCCC. Translated: CASSELTGNQP. The complete CDR3 protein is CASSELTGNQPQHF.

As concerns this clone: The CDR3 end is not reached by the read, which stops 3 residues before it; the germline J gene fills it in. The rearrangement uses TRBV2 and TRBJ2-4; D is possibly TRBD1 (6 bases). The CDR3 extends over 17 amino acids. From germline, CDR1 is SNHLY and CDR2 FYNNEI. The sequenced CDR3 bases are TGTGCCAGCAGTGACTTCCGGGACACTGTTACTAACTATGGT. This encodes CASSDFRDTVTNYG. The entire CDR3 protein is CASSDFRDTVTNYGQYF.

With respect to this clone: Relative to the germline gene, one junction end is altered; a read error may explain this. The read falls 3 residues short of the CDR3 end, and the missing part is taken from the germline J gene. Other nucleotide sequences from this sample produce the same CDR3. The chain links TRBV30 to TRBJ1-3, with TRBD1 matching 7 bases. Germline V gene data show CDR1 as GTSNPN and CDR2 as SVGIG (reference sequence). There are 14 residues in the CDR3. Partial CDR3 DNA: TGTGCCTGGAGTGGAGGGGGCGATGGAAACACA. Its translation: CAWSGGGDGNT. The whole CDR3 sequence reads CAWSGGGDGNTIYF.

Comments on this clone: Read data end 3 residues before the CDR3 end; the end is taken from the germline J gene. This CDR3 is also generated by other DNA sequences in the sample. The gene calls are TRBV19 and TRBJ1-1, with 8 positions matching TRBD1. Germline V gene lookup returns CDR1 LNHDA and CDR2 SQIVND (reference sequence). This CDR3 spans 16 amino acids. The sequenced CDR3 bases are TGTGCCAGTAGTATATATCGCAGGGGGCCGGGGGAGACA. Encoded protein: CASSIYRRGPGET. The full CDR3 protein is CASSIYRRGPGETAFF.

The CDR3 sequence: CASSWGSGGGTEAFF. Incomplete CDR3 DNA: TGTGCCAGCAGCTGGGGGTCAGGTGGGGGGACTGAA. The chain joins TRBV7-2 to TRBJ1-1; D perhaps matches TRBD1 (5 bases). The read comes to an end 3 residues before the CDR3 does, leaving the germline J gene to fill in the end. Deletions cut 4 bases from V and 5 bases from J, with 17 bases between. The V gene's germline CDR1 is SGHTA and CDR2 FQGNSA. The CDR3 has 15 residues.

Incomplete CDR3 DNA: TGCGCCAGCAGTCACAGGGGGGCCTTACCCTTCTACGAG. This sequence encodes CASSHRGALPFYE. The whole CDR3 sequence is CASSHRGALPFYEQYF. The J gene is TRBJ2-7, the V gene TRBV23-1, with a weak D call TRBD1 (7 bases). With the read ending 3 residues before the CDR3 end, the germline J gene is used to fill in that end. TRBV23-1 carries the ORF label, with uncertain function. The length of the CDR3 is 16 residues. Trimming took off 3 bases at V and 3 bases at J, with 18 bases between the two ends.